This T cell receptor beta chain was sequenced for a study of neurological immune-mediated disorders. Ten or more counts support this clonotype. Its antigen is currently unknown. Study-wide results and limits: Because no CDR3 amino acid sequences were shared across subjects by expanded clones, private repertoires were suggested in all groups. According to phylogenetic grouping, one related-CDR3 cluster, a possible signature, contained the repertoires of 18 of 34 multiple sclerosis patients.

Over 160 million TCR-beta sequences from 15-18 subjects were obtained in each sequencing run. TCRdb re-called the 5' RACE reads with MiXCR, one entry per CDR3 protein. The table records roughly 46,000 distinct CDR3 sequences, under 2% of them present only once. The TCR sequence derives from a woman in her 40s with multiple sclerosis. Sequenced sample: PBMCs.

CDR3 sequence (DNA): TGCGCCAGCAGCTTTCGGACAGGGGGGACCGGGGAGCTGTTTTTT. Translating it yields CASSFRTGGTGELFF. V and J are TRBV5-1 and TRBJ2-2; TRBD1 matches at 10 bases. The CDR3 spans 15 residues. Germline CDR1 reads SGHRS; CDR2 reads YFSETQ. V gave up 2 bases and J gave up 5 bases; unmatched junction bases: 3. The whole variable domain, remainder taken from reference TRBV5-1 and TRBJ2-2, is KAGVTQTPRYLIKTRGQQVTLSCSPISGHRSVSWYQQTPGQGLQFLFEYFSETQRNKGNFPGRFSGRQFSNSRSEMNVSTLELGDSALYLCASSFRTGGTGELFFGEGSRLTVL.